This TCR beta chain derives from a study of cytomegalovirus exposure and HLA in healthy donors. PCR employed 60 Vbeta and 13 Jbeta primers. Measured with immunoSEQ multiplex PCR; TCRdb has only the in-frame clones, and not every one. The data contain around 230,000 clones, roughly 81% of them seen just once; the ten biggest clones take up 0.2% to 0.25%. V lost 4 bases and J 0 bases, leaving 16 bases between the germline ends. The CDR3 spans 16 residues. Germline V gives CDR1 SEHNR, CDR2 FQNEAQ (reference sequence). Study-level results: Other equally common chains were less clonally expanded than HLA-associated TCR beta chains, a later analysis showed.

Turning to this clone: Its target is not known.

The sequencing input was PBMCs. The origin of this receptor is a girl aged 2-10 years in good health and CMV-seronegative. The chain combines TRBV7-9 with TRBJ2-7; tentatively, D is TRBD2 (5 bases). The CDR3 DNA reads TGTGCCAGCAGCTCCCCTGGCGGGCACCTCTCCTACGAGCAGTACTTC. The encoded protein is CASSSPGGHLSYEQYF.